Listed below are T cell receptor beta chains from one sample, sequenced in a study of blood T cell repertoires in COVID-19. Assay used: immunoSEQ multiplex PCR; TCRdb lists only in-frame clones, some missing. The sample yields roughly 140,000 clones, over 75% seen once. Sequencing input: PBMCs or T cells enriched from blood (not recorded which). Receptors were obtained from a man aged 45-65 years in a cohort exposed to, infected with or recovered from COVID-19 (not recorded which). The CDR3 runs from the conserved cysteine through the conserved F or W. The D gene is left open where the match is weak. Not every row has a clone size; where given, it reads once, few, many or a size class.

TGTGCCACCAGTGATTTGCGGCCGGGGAGCCTTTCGGAGACCCAGTACTTC,CATSDLRPGSLSETQYF,17,TRBV24-1,TRBJ2-5,.,.
TGTGCCAGCAGTTTTTCAGTAACTGAAGCTTTCTTT,CASSFSVTEAFF,12,TRBV28,TRBJ1-1,.,.
TGTGCCAGCAGCTTATCCGGAGGGGGGGGCTACGAGCAGTACTTC,CASSLSGGGGYEQYF,15,TRBV7-9,TRBJ2-7,.,.
TGTGCCAGCAGTGAATCAAACCAAGAGACCCAGTACTTC,CASSESNQETQYF,13,TRBV25-1,TRBJ2-5,.,.
TGTGCCTGGAGGAACGGCGGGGGGGGAGCTTTCTTT,CAWRNGGGGAFF,12,TRBV30,TRBJ1-1,.,.
TGTGCCAGCAGCCCATCAGGGGGATACGAGCAGTACTTC,CASSPSGGYEQYF,13,TRBV11-3,TRBJ2-7,.,TRBD1
TGTGCCAGCAGTTCTACAGGGAATGAGCAGTTCTTC,CASSSTGNEQFF,12,TRBV6-5,TRBJ2-1,.,.
TGTGCCAGCAGTCCCGGGGTAGCGGGATACAATGAGCAGTTCTTC,CASSPGVAGYNEQFF,15,TRBV28,TRBJ2-1,.,TRBD2
TGTGCCAGCTCACCCGGGACACAAGCCACTGAAGCTTTCTTT,CASSPGTQATEAFF,14,TRBV18,TRBJ1-1,.,.
TGCGCCAGCAGCCTAGGGGGCGGCTACACGCCCCAGCATTTT,CASSLGGGYTPQHF,14,TRBV5-1,TRBJ1-5,.,TRBD1
TGTGCCAGCAGCCTAGGGTCTCGGGAGAAGTATGGCTACACCTTC,CASSLGSREKYGYTF,15,TRBV5-5,TRBJ1-2,few,.
TGTGCCAGTAGTGGACGGGGGGGGACGCAGTATTTT,CASSGRGGTQYF,12,TRBV19,TRBJ2-3,.,TRBD2
TGTGCCAGCAGTTACTCGAGCTCGACGGCCGGCGGCGAGCAGTACTTC,CASSYSSSTAGGEQYF,16,TRBV6-5,TRBJ2-7,.,.
TGTGCCAGCAGCGCCTGGACAGGGGCCGGTGAAAAACTGTTTTTT,CASSAWTGAGEKLFF,15,TRBV9,TRBJ1-4,.,TRBD1
TGTGCCAGCAGCTTAGATGTGGGAGCTGAAGCTTTCTTT,CASSLDVGAEAFF,13,TRBV7-3,TRBJ1-1,.,.
TGCGCCAGCAGTTGGGAAAGGACAGGGGCCGACGAGCAGTACTTC,CASSWERTGADEQYF,15,TRBV10-1,TRBJ2-7,few,TRBD1
TGTGCCAGCAGCTCGGGACAGGTACTTTCCTACGAGCAGTACTTC,CASSSGQVLSYEQYF,15,TRBV7-2,TRBJ2-7,.,TRBD1
TGTGCCAGCAGCCCAGAGGGGACAGGCTACAATGAGCAGTTCTTC,CASSPEGTGYNEQFF,15,TRBV9,TRBJ2-1,.,TRBD1
TGTGCCAGCAGCCCGCGACTAGCGGGGGGGCCTTACAATGAGCAGTTCTTC,CASSPRLAGGPYNEQFF,17,TRBV7-8,TRBJ2-1,once,TRBD2
TGTGCCAGCAGCTTAGGGGAGTATAGCAATCAGCCCCAGCATTTT,CASSLGEYSNQPQHF,15,TRBV7-9,TRBJ1-5,few,.
TGTGCCATCAGTTTTGACCTTAGCAGATCCTACGAGCAGTACTTC,CAISFDLSRSYEQYF,15,TRBV10-3,TRBJ2-7,.,.
TGTGCCATCAGTCCCGGGACTAGTAGTTACGAGCAGTACTTC,CAISPGTSSYEQYF,14,TRBV10-3,TRBJ2-7,.,TRBD2
TGTGCCAGCAGTTTATTCGGACTAGCGGGAGCAGTAGATACGCAGTATTTT,CASSLFGLAGAVDTQYF,17,TRBV27,TRBJ2-3,.,TRBD2
TGCGCCAGCAGACGGACAGGGGGAGTGAACACTGAAGCTTTCTTT,CASRRTGGVNTEAFF,15,TRBV5-1,TRBJ1-1,.,TRBD1
TGTGCCAGCAGTTGGACAGGGGGCCGGGGCTATGGCTACACCTTC,CASSWTGGRGYGYTF,15,TRBV6-5,TRBJ1-2,.,TRBD1
TGTGCCAGCAGCCCGGGACAAATCTATGGCTACACCTTC,CASSPGQIYGYTF,13,TRBV7-9,TRBJ1-2,.,.
TGCGCCAGCAGCTTAGGGACTAGCGGGAATTACGAGCAGTACTTC,CASSLGTSGNYEQYF,15,TRBV5-1,TRBJ2-7,few,TRBD2
TGCGCCAGCAGCTTACAGGGGAACTCTGGAAACACCATATATTTT,CASSLQGNSGNTIYF,15,TRBV5-1,TRBJ1-3,.,TRBD1
TGTGCCAGCAGCGCGCGACCGGGAACCCTGTTTAAGGAGACCCAGTACTTC,CASSARPGTLFKETQYF,17,TRBV9,TRBJ2-5,.,.
TGTGCCAGCAGCTCACCGGGACAGTTGAATTCACCCCTCCACTTT,CASSSPGQLNSPLHF,15,TRBV5-6,TRBJ1-6,.,TRBD1
TGTGCCAGCGGATGGGGGAGGACCGCTGAAGCTTTCTTT,CASGWGRTAEAFF,13,TRBV21-1,TRBJ1-1,.,.
TGCGCCAGCAGCTTGGCGCGGGAAGCAGATACGCAGTATTTT,CASSLAREADTQYF,14,TRBV5-1,TRBJ2-3,.,.
TGTGCCAGCTCACTAAAAGGGGATGGCTACACCTTC,CASSLKGDGYTF,12,TRBV18,TRBJ1-2,few,.
TGTGCCAGCTCACCCAGACAGGGCCAGACCTTCACCGGGGAGCTGTTTTTT,CASSPRQGQTFTGELFF,17,TRBV18,TRBJ2-2,.,TRBD1
TGTGCCCGTAAACAGGGGGGGAGGGGAACAGATACGCAGTATTTT,CARKQGGRGTDTQYF,15,TRBV30,TRBJ2-3,.,.
TGTGCCAGCAGCTTGGAGACAGGGGAACAAAGCTACACCTTC,CASSLETGEQSYTF,14,TRBV7-9,TRBJ1-2,.,TRBD1
TGTGCCAGCACCCTGGACATTGCGAACACTGAAGCTTTCTTT,CASTLDIANTEAFF,14,TRBV2,TRBJ1-1,.,.
TGTGCCAGCAGCAAACCCACAGGGGGCAGAGCTGGAAACACCATATATTTT,CASSKPTGGRAGNTIYF,17,TRBV21-1,TRBJ1-3,.,.
TGTGCCAGCAGCTCTCTTTCTCTTTTAGCCAAAAACATTCAGTACTTC,CASSSLSLLAKNIQYF,16,TRBV5-5,TRBJ2-4,.,.
TGCGCCAGCAGTTGGCTCGCAGCGAGCTCCTACAATGAGCAGTTCTTC,CASSWLAASSYNEQFF,16,TRBV10-1,TRBJ2-1,.,.
TGTGCCAGCAGTTTATACAGGGGCACTGAAGCTTTCTTT,CASSLYRGTEAFF,13,TRBV27,TRBJ1-1,.,TRBD1
TGTGCCACCAGCAGCGACAGGGGGAATTCACCCCTCCACTTT,CATSSDRGNSPLHF,14,TRBV15,TRBJ1-6,.,TRBD1
TGTGCCAGCAGTTCCCTTCGGACAGGGGTTGAGCAGTTCTTC,CASSSLRTGVEQFF,14,TRBV27,TRBJ2-1,.,TRBD1
TGTGCCAGCAGTTTAGCCAGGGGCCAGCCCCAGCATTTT,CASSLARGQPQHF,13,TRBV12-3/TRBV12-4,TRBJ1-5,.,.
TGTGCCAGCAGCTTCCGAGATTCGAACACTGAAGCTTTCTTT,CASSFRDSNTEAFF,14,TRBV11-2,TRBJ1-1,.,.
TGTGCCAGCATGCTTAGCGGAACGTACTATGGCTACACCTTC,CASMLSGTYYGYTF,14,TRBV2,TRBJ1-2,.,.